The following is a T cell receptor (beta chain) sequence with its context. Its binding antigen is unknown. The record has no base qualities; no much larger clone is one base away. TCRbeta CDR3 regions were amplified from genomic DNA using the immunoSEQ Assay, a bias-controlled multiplex PCR. The study's own analysis went as follows. The number of nucleated cells in each sample was estimated by amplification of reference gene primers within the assay. To quantify the absolute abundance of each unique TCRbeta CDR3 rearrangement, sequence reads were collapsed and filtered. Productive Simpson clonality was computed per sample as the square root of Simpson's diversity index over productive rearrangements. TCRdb holds this immuneACCESS table with in-frame rearrangements only. Some clones are missing; in checked studies, unresolved V genes explain under half, and the rest has no known cause. The V and J calls and clone size were taken over from that table, and D and trimming were inferred from the DNA. For this sample there are some 150,000 clones; around 86% appear just once. The ten largest make up 2.5% of the sample.

For CDR1 and CDR2, the germline V gene (reference sequence) lists SEHNR and FQNEAQ. Germline trimming amounts to 0 bases on V and 5 bases on J, with 7 as the count of junction bases outside the gene matches. The CDR3 goes from the cysteine to the phenylalanine over 16 residues. Only the CDR3 region is kept as DNA, spanning 48 bases read in frame from base 1. This sample was included in a study of blood T cell repertoires in COVID-19 (dated by TCRdb to about 2020). For the wider study: The collaborator samples originated in the United States, Italy and Spain and spanned the acute and convalescent phases of COVID-19. The prospective study material was composed of cDNA or gDNA derived from T cells, B-cell-depleted T cells, or PBMCs. Deeply sampled blood TCRbeta repertoires from subjects exposed to, actively infected with, or recovered from COVID-19 were included in the dataset. A freely available public database, intended as a resource for researchers studying the immune response to SARS-CoV-2, is where the repertoires were released. Samples came from the ongoing ImmuneRACE study (first 160 participants) plus 1,254 subjects from 6 global collaborators. Sample metadata almost always included a de-identified subject ID, COVID-19 status, age in years and sex. Where HLA class I and class II types were available, the types were taken from metadata supplied by the sample provider, not from assay-based typing. The study at large found these results: Clinical and demographic metadata were provided uncurated, with the amount varying by source and participant.

Collaborating institutions collected whole blood in K2EDTA tubes following their own protocols. For TCRbeta analysis, collaborators shipped samples as frozen whole blood, isolated PBMCs, or DNA extracted from either of those sample types. The clonotype originates from a man aged 45-65 years with active COVID-19. The chain uses TRBV7-9 and TRBJ2-5; 9 bases in the junction line up with TRBD2. The specimen was peripheral blood. This receptor has the CDR3 CASSLALASGDETQYF. The DNA sequence is TGTGCCAGCAGCTTAGCTTTGGCTAGCGGGGACGAGACCCAGTACTTC. The reference TRBV7-9 and TRBJ2-5 proteins fill in what lies around the CDR3, so the full variable domain reads DTGVSQNPRHKITKRGQNVTFRCDPISEHNRLYWYRQTLGQGPEFLTYFQNEAQLEKSRLLSDRFSAERPKGSFSTLEIQRTEQGDSAMYLCASSLALASGDETQYFGPGTRLLVL.